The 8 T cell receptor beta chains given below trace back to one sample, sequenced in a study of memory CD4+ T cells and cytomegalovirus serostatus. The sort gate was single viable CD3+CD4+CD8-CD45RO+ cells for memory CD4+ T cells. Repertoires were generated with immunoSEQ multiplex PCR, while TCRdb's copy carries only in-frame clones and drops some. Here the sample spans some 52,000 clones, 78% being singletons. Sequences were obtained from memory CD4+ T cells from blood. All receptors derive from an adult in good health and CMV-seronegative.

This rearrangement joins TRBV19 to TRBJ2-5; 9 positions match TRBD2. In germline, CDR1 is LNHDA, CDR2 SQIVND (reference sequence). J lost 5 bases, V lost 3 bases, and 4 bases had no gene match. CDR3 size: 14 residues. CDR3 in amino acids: CASSISGGAETQYF. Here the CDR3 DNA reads TGTGCCAGTAGTATTAGCGGGGGAGCGGAGACCCAGTACTTC.

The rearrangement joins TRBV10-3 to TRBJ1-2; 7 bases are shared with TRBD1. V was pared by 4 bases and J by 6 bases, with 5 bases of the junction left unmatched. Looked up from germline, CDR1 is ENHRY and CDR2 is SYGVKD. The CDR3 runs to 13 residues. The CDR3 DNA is TGTGCCATCAGTGGGACAGGAGACGATGGCTACACCTTC. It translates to CAISGTGDDGYTF.

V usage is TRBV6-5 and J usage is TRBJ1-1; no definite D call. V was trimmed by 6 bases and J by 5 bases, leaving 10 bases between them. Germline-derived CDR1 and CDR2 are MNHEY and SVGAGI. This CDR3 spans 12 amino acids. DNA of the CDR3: TGTGCCAGCAGGTCCGTTAGTACTGAAGCTTTCTTT. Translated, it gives CASRSVSTEAFF.

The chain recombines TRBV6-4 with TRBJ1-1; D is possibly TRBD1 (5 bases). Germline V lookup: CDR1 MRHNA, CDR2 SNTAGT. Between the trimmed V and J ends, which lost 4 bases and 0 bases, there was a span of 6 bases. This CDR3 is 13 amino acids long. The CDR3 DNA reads TGTGCCAGCAGTGTAGGGGTGAACACTGAAGCTTTCTTT. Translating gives CASSVGVNTEAFF.

Here the CDR3 DNA reads TGTGCCAGTTCAACGGGGTCCGGGGAGCTGTTTTTT. Translation gives CASSTGSGELFF. The rearrangement joins TRBV19 to TRBJ2-2; TRBD2 is a possible D gene (5 bases). This CDR3 is 12 amino acids long. V lost 8 bases to trimming and J lost 6 bases, with 10 bases between them. Germline V gene lookup returns CDR1 LNHDA and CDR2 SQIVND (reference sequence).

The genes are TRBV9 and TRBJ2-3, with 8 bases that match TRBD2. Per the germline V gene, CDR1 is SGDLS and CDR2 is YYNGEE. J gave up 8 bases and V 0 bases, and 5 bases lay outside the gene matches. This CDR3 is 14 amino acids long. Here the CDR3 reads CASSVDGTRGTQYF. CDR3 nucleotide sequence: TGTGCCAGCAGCGTAGATGGGACTAGGGGTACGCAGTATTTT.

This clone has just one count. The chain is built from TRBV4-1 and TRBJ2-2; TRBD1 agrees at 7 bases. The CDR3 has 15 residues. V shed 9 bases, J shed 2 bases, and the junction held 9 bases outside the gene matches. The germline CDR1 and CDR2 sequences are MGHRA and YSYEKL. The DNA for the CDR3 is TGCGCCAGTAAGGCCGGGGACAGCAACACCGGGGAGCTGTTTTTT. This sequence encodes CASKAGDSNTGELFF.

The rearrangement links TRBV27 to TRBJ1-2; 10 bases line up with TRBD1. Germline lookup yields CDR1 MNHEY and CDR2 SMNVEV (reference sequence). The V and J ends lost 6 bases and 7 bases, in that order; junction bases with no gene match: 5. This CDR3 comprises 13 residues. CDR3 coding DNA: TGTGCCAGCAGATGGGACAGGGGAGGTGGCTACACCTTC. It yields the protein CASRWDRGGGYTF.